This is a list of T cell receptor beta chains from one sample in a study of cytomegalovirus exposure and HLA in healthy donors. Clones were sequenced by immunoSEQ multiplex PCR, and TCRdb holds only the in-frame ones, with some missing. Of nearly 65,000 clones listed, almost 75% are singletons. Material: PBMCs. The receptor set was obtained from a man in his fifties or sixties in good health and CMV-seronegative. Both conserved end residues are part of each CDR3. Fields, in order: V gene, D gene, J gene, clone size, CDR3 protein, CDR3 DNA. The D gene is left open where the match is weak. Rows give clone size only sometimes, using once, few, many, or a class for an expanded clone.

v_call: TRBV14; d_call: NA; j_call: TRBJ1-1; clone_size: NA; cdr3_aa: CASSHRTMGKRIEAFF; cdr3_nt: TGTGCCAGCAGCCACCGGACAATGGGGAAAAGGATTGAAGCTTTCTTT
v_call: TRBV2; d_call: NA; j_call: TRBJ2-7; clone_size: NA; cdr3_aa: CAVKRGGSPSYEQYF; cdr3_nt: TGTGCCGTTAAGAGGGGGGGCAGTCCATCCTACGAGCAGTACTTC
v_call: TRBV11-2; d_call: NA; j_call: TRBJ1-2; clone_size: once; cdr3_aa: CASSLGSVGHGYTF; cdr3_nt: TGTGCCAGCAGCTTAGGTTCTGTTGGCCATGGCTACACCTTC
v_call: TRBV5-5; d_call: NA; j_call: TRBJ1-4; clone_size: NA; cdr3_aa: CASSLGGANEKLFF; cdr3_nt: TGTGCCAGCAGCTTAGGCGGAGCTAATGAAAAACTGTTTTTT
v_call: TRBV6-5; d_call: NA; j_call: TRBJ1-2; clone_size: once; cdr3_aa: CASSLGGDGYTF; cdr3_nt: TGTGCCAGCAGTTTAGGGGGAGATGGCTACACCTTC
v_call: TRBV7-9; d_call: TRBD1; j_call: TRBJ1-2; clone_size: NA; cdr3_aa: CASTNYRGGYTF; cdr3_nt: TGTGCCAGCACGAACTACAGGGGTGGCTACACCTTC
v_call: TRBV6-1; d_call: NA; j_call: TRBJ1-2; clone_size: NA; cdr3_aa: CASSEASTGFNYGYTF; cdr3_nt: TGTGCCAGCAGTGAAGCTTCGACAGGCTTTAACTATGGCTACACCTTC
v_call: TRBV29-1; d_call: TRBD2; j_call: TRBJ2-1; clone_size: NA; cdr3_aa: CSVEDLAGYNEQFF; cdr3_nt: TGCAGCGTTGAAGATCTAGCGGGGTACAATGAGCAGTTCTTC
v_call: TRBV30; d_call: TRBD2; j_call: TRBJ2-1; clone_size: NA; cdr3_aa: CAWTSGGPGNEQFF; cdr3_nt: TGTGCCTGGACTAGCGGGGGGCCGGGCAATGAGCAGTTCTTC
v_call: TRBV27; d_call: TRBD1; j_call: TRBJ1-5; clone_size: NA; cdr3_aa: CASSQTGGRYSNQPQHF; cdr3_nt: TGTGCCAGCAGCCAGACAGGGGGCCGTTATAGCAATCAGCCCCAGCATTTT
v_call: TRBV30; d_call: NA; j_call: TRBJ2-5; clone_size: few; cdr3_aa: CAWSEVGGLQETQYF; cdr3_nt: TGTGCCTGGAGTGAGGTGGGGGGGCTCCAAGAGACCCAGTACTTC
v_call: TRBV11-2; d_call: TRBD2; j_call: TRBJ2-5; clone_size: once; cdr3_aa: CASSLGGGAPQETQYF; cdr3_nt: TGTGCCAGCAGCCTGGGCGGGGGGGCCCCTCAAGAGACCCAGTACTTC
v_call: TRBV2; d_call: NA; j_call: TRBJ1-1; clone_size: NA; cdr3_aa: CASKDSGTEAFF; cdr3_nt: TGTGCCAGCAAGGACAGTGGCACTGAAGCTTTCTTT
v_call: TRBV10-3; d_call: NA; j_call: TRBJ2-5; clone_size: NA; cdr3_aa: CAIKNEGRETQYF; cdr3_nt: TGTGCCATCAAAAACGAGGGGAGGGAGACCCAGTACTTC
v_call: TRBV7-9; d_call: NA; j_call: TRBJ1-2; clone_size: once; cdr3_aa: CASSFPQAGHRYTF; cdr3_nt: TGTGCCAGCAGCTTTCCGCAGGCGGGGCATCGCTACACCTTC
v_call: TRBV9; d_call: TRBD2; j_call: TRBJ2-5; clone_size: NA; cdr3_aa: CASSVSESGSGVKETQYF; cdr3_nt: TGTGCCAGCAGCGTATCCGAATCGGGTAGCGGGGTAAAAGAGACCCAGTACTTC
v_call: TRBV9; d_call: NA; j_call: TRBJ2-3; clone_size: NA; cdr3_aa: CASSAETGTVTDTQYF; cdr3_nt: TGTGCCAGCAGCGCAGAGACGGGGACTGTCACAGATACGCAGTATTTT
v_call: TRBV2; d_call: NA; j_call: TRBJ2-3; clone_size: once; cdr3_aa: CATEGALVPDTQYF; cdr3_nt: TGTGCCACCGAGGGAGCCCTAGTGCCAGATACGCAGTATTTT